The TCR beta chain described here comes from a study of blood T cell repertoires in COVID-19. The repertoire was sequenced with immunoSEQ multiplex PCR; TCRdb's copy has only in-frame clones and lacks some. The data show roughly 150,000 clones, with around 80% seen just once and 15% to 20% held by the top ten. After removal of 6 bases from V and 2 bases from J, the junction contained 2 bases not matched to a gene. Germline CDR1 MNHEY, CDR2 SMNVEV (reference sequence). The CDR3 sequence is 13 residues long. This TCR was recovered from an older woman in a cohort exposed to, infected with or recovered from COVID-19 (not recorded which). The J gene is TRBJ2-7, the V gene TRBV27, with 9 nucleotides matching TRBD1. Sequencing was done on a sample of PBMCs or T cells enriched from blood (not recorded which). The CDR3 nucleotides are TGTGCCAGCAGCTGGACAGGGGCCTACGAGCAGTACTTC. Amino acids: CASSWTGAYEQYF.